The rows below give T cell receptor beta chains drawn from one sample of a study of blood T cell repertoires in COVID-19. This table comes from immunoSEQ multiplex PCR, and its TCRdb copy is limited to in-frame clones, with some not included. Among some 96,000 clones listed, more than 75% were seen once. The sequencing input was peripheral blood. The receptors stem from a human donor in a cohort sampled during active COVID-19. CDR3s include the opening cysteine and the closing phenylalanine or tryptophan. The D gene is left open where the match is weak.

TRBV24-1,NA,CATSPSDTGELFF
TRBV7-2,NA,CASTPGPASGDTQYF
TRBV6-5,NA,CASTPGQSYNSPLHF
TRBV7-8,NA,CASSPGGVGKLFF
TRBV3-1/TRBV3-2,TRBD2,CASSRTSGAYNEQFF
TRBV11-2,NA,CASSLAQIKNIQYF
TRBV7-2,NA,CASSLAGGETQYF
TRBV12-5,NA,CASGLLRNMNTEAFF
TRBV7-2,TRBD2,CASSLDPAGGGETQYF
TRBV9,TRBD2,CASSVVSGRASGADTQYF
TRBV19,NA,CASSPQLSSYNSPLHF
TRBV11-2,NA,CASSLSGGPGQPQHF
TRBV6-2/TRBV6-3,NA,CASSSGPGRSTDTQYF
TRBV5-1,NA,CASSLGGRGDNEQFF
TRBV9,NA,CASSVATGTPGQETQYF
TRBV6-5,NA,CASSYSEQGVGDTQYF
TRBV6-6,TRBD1,CASSYKRTGEEKLFF
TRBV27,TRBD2,CASSLRLAGARVNEQFF
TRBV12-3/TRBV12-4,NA,CASSFSRGSGYTF
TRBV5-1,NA,CASSLAGVGGVPYNEQFF
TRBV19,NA,CASNNRGNSPLHF
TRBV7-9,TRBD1,CASSPGQSFYEQYF
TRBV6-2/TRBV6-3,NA,CASSYSKVGLADYNEQFF
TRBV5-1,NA,CASRGGEGVETQYF
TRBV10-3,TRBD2,CAISGSSGKSEQFF
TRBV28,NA,CASRGDTFQETQYF
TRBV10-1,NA,CASTSGNTIYF
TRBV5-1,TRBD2,CASSFSTSGGYEQYF
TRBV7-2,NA,CASSIHSGFEQYF
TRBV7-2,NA,CASSLQRQNYGYTF
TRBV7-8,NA,CASSLMTSQETQYF
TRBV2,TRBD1,CASQGGTLYNSPLHF